A single sample gave rise to the 8 T cell receptor beta chains below, sequenced in a study of human T cells and chemical hapten exposure. Noted time point: patch test 1, 2 weeks after DPC sensitization. Noted treatment: therapeutic diphenylcyclopropenone sensitization with weekly scalp DPC. TCRdb independently ran MiXCR on the RACE reads; one entry per CDR3 protein. Of 370,000 or so distinct CDR3 sequences in the sample, more than 4.5% were seen once. Sequences were derived from whole blood, sampled in connection with sensitization to the hapten diphenylcyclopropenone (DPC). These receptors were taken from a woman aged 50 to 65 with alopecia areata. Some clones in this sample may be carry-over from other donors' samples.

This clonotype was detected a few times. V usage is TRBV10-3 and J usage is TRBJ2-3; 11 nucleotides line up with TRBD2. The junction had 5 bases not matched to a gene; V was cut back by 2 bases and J by 1 base. Looked up from germline, CDR1 is ENHRY and CDR2 is SYGVKD. This CDR3 contains 17 residues. The CDR3 DNA sequence: TGTGCCATCAGTGAGACGGGGACTAGCGGCGGCACAGATACGCAGTATTTT. Residues: CAISETGTSGGTDTQYF.

In this sample, this clonotype turned up many times. V and J are TRBV6-2 or TRBV6-3 and TRBJ2-7; 7 bases map to TRBD1. The CDR3 sequence is 16 residues long. Germline lookup yields CDR1 MNHEY and CDR2 SVGEGT. Trimming removed 5 bases from V and 2 bases from J; junction bases left unmatched: 12. The CDR3 DNA reads as TGTGCCAGCAGTCCACTCCGGACAGGAGGACCCTACGAGCAGTACTTC. Its protein product is CASSPLRTGGPYEQYF.

In this sample, this clonotype turned up many times. The J gene is TRBJ1-4, the V gene TRBV12-3 or TRBV12-4, with 7 nucleotides matching TRBD1. V trimming: 3 bases; J trimming: 5 bases; junction bases outside the gene matches: 3. The CDR3 length is 14 residues. DNA of the CDR3: TGTGCCAGCAGTTTTCGACAGGGAAATGAAAAACTGTTTTTT. Protein sequence: CASSFRQGNEKLFF.

A few counts support this clonotype. The chain is built from TRBV20-1 and TRBJ1-6; D is unclear. Germline V gives CDR1 DFQATT, CDR2 SNEGSKA (reference sequence). This CDR3 spans 14 amino acids. V dropped 2 bases and J dropped 6 bases, with 11 bases sitting between them. CDR3 coding DNA: TGCAGTGCTAGAACCCCGGGTCCTAATTCACCCCTCCACTTT. It specifies CSARTPGPNSPLHF.

This clonotype was detected ten times or more. The chain recombines TRBV12-3 or TRBV12-4 with TRBJ2-1, with TRBD2 identical over 9 bases. The V gene end was trimmed by 6 bases and the J gene end by 6 bases; junction bases not matched to a gene: 9. The CDR3 runs 15 residues. The CDR3 nucleotides read TGTGCCAGCAGCACTCTAGCGGGAAGGGGCAATGAGCAGTTCTTC. This codes for CASSTLAGRGNEQFF.

This chain's CDR3 is CASSRTAPIAKNIQYF. CDR3 coding DNA: TGTGCCAGCAGCAGGACAGCCCCCATAGCCAAAAACATTCAGTACTTC. This chain connects TRBV27 to TRBJ2-4; the D gene is possibly TRBD1 (6 bases). The V end was cut by 6 bases, the J end by 0 bases, with 15 bases between. This CDR3 is built from 16 residues. CDR1 is MNHEY, CDR2 SMNVEV, per germline (reference sequence).

J is TRBJ2-3 and V is TRBV7-8; 7 bases align to TRBD2. The germline gives CDR1 SGHVS, CDR2 FQNEAQ. The CDR3 covers 16 residues. The V segment lost 2 bases and the J segment 8 bases; nucleotides outside the gene matches: 13. For the CDR3, the DNA is TGTGCCAGCAGCTTATACGGACTAGACTCACGTAGTACGCAGTATTTT. Its translation is CASSLYGLDSRSTQYF.

This clonotype showed up many times. This rearrangement joins TRBV12-3 or TRBV12-4 to TRBJ1-1; 9 bases agree with TRBD1. The CDR3 is 13 amino acids. Trimming took 6 bases from V and 1 from J; bases not matched to a gene: 0. The CDR3 loop reads CASRGQGNTEAFF. CDR3 in DNA: TGTGCCAGCAGGGGACAGGGGAACACTGAAGCTTTCTTT.